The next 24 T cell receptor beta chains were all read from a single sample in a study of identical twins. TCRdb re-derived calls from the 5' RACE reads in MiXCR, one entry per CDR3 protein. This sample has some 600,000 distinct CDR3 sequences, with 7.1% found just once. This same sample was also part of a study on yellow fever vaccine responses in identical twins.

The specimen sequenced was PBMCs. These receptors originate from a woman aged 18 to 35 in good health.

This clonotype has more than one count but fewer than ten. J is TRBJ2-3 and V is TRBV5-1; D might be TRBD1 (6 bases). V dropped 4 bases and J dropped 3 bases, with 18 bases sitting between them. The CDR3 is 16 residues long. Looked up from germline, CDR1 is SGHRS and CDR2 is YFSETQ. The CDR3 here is CASSHAGTRTTDTQYF. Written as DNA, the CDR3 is TGCGCCAGCAGCCATGCCGGGACACGTACAACAGATACGCAGTATTTT.

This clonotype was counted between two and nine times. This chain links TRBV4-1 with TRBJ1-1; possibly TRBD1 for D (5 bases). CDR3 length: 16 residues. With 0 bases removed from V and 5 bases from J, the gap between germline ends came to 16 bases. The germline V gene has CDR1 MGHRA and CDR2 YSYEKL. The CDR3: CASSQDSEGTGTEAFF. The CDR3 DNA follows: TGCGCCAGCAGCCAAGATAGTGAGGGGACGGGAACTGAAGCTTTCTTT.

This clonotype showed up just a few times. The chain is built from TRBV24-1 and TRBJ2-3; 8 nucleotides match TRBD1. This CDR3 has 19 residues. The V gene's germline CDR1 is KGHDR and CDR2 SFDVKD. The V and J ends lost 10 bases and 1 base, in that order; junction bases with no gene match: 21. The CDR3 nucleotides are TGTGCCACTCCCCACCCCCGGGACAGGAGTCTTTGGGGCACAGATACGCAGTATTTT. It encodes CATPHPRDRSLWGTDTQYF.

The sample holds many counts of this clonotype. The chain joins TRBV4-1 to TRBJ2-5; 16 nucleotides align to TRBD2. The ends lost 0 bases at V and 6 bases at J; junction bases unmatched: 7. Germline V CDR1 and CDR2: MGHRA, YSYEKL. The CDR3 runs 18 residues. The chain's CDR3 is CASSQEGTSGGALQTQYF. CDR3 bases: TGCGCCAGCAGCCAAGAAGGGACTAGCGGGGGGGCCTTGCAGACCCAGTACTTC.

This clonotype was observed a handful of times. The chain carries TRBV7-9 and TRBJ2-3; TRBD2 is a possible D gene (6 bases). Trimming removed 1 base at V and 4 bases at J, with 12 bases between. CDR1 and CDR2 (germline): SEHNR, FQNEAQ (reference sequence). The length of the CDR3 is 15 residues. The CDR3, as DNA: TGTGCCAGCAGCTTAGATGCGGGATCGGCAGATACGCAGTATTTT. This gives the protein CASSLDAGSADTQYF.

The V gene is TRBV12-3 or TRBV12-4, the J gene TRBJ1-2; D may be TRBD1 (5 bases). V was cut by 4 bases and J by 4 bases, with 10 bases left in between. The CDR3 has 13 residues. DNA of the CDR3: TGTGCCAGCAGTTCCTCAGGGAGCTATGGCTACACCTTC. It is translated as CASSSSGSYGYTF.

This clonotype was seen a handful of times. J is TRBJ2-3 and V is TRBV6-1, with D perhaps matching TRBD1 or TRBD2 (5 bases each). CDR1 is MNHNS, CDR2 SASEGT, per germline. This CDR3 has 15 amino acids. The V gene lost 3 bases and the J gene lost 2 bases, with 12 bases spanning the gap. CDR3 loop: CASSDRGLTTDTQYF. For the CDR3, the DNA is TGTGCCAGCAGTGATCGGGGCCTCACCACAGATACGCAGTATTTT.

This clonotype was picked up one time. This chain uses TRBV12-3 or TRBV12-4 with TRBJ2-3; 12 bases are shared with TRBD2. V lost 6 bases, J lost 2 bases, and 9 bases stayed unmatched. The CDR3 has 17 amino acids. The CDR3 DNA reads TGTGCCAGCAGCCCCACTAGCGGGGGGACCCTCACAGATACGCAGTATTTT. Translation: CASSPTSGGTLTDTQYF.

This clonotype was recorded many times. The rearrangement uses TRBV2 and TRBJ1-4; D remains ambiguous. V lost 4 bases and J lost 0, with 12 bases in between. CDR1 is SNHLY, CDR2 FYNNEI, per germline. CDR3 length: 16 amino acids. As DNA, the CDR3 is TGTGCCAGCAGTGCCCCGGGCCGAGCAACTAATGAAAAACTGTTTTTT. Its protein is CASSAPGRATNEKLFF. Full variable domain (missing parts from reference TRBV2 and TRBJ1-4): EPEVTQTPSHQVTQMGQEVILRCVPISNHLYFYWYRQILGQKVEFLVSFYNNEISEKSEIFDDQFSVERPDGSNFTLKIRSTKLEDSAMYFCASSAPGRATNEKLFFGSGTQLSVL.

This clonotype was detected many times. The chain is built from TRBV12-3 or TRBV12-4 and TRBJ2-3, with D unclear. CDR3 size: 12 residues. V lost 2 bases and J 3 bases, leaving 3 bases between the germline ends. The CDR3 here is CASSLMTDTQYF. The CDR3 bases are TGTGCCAGCAGTTTAATGACAGATACGCAGTATTTT.

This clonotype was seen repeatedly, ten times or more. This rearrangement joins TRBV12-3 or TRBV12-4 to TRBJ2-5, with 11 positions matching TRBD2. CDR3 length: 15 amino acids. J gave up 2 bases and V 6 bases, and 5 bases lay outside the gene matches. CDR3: CASSRRLAGQETQYF. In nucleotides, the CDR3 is TGTGCCAGCAGCCGGCGACTAGCGGGGCAAGAGACCCAGTACTTC.

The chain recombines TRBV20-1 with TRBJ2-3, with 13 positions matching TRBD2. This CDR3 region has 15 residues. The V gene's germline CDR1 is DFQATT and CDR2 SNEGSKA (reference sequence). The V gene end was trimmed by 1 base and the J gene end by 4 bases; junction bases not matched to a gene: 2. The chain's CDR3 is CSARVGTSGADTQYF. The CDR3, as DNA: TGCAGTGCTAGAGTTGGGACTAGCGGGGCAGATACGCAGTATTTT.

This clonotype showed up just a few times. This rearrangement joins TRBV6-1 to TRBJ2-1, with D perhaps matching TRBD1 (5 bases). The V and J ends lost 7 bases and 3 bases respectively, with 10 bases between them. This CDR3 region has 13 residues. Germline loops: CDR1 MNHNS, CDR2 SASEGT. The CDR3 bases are TGTGCCAGCATCCCCAGGGACTACAATGAGCAGTTCTTC. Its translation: CASIPRDYNEQFF.

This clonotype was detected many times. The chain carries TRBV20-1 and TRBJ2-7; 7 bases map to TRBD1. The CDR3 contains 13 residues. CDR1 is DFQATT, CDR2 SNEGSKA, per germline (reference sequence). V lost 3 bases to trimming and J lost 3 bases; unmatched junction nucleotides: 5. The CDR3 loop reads CSARWTGDYEQYF. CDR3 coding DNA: TGCAGTGCTAGGTGGACAGGAGACTACGAGCAGTACTTC.

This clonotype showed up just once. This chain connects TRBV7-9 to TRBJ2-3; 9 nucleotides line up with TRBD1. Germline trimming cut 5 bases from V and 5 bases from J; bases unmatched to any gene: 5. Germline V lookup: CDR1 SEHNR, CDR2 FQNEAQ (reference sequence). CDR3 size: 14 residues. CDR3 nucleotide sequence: TGTGCCAGCAGCGCTGGACAGGGGATAGATACGCAGTATTTT. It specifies CASSAGQGIDTQYF.

CDR3 sequence reads: CADRDRDHEQFF. CDR3 coding DNA: TGTGCCGACCGGGACAGGGATCATGAGCAGTTCTTC. The chain has TRBV7-9 and TRBJ2-1; 9 bases are a match to TRBD1. With 11 bases clipped from V and 8 bases from J, the junction kept 7 bases outside the gene matches. The germline gives CDR1 SEHNR, CDR2 FQNEAQ (reference sequence). This CDR3 contains 12 residues.

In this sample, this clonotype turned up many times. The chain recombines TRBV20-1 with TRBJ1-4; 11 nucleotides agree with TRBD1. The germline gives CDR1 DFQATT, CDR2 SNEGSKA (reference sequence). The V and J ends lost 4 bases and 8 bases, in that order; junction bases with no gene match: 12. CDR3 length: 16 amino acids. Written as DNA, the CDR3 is TGCAGTGCTATATCCGGGACAGGGGGTCGGCAGGAAAAACTGTTTTTT. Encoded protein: CSAISGTGGRQEKLFF.

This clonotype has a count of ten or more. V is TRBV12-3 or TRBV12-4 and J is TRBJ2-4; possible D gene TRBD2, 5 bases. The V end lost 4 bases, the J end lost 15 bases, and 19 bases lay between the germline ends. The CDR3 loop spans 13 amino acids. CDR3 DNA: TGTGCCAGCAGTTCCCCGGAAAGTTCGGGGTGGTACTTC. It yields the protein CASSSPESSGWYF.

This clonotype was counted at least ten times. Written as DNA, the CDR3 is TGTGCCACCCGAACAGGGTCGGTTTCATCCGCCTACGAGCAGTACGTC. Its translation: CATRTGSVSSAYEQYV. This rearrangement joins TRBV10-3 to TRBJ2-7, with TRBD1 as a possible D gene (6 bases). The CDR3 is 16 amino acids. Trimming took 10 bases from V and 2 from J, leaving 24 bases between them. Germline loops: CDR1 ENHRY, CDR2 SYGVKD.

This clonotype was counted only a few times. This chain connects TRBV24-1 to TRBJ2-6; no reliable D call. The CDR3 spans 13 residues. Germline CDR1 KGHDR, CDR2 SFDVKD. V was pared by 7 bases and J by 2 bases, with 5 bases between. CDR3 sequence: CATSPPGANVLTF. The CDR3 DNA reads TGTGCCACCAGCCCTCCTGGGGCCAACGTCCTGACTTTC.

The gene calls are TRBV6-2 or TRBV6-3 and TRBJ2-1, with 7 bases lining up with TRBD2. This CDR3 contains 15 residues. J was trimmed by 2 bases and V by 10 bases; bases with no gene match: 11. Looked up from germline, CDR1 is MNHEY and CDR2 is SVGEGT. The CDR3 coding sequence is TGTGCCACCGGGGTTCCTAGCGGAGCCTACAATGAGCAGTTCTTC. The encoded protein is CATGVPSGAYNEQFF.

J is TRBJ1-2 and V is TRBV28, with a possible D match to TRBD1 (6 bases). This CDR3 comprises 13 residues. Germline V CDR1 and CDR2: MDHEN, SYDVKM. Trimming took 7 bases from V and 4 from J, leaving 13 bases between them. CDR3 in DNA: TGTGCCAGCACACTCCAGGGGCCCTATGGCTACACCTTC. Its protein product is CASTLQGPYGYTF.

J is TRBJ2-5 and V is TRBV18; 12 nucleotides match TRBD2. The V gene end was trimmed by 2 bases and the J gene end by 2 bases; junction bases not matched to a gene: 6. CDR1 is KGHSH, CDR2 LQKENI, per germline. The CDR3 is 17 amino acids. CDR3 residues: CASSPDLAGGQQETQYF. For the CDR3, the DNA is TGTGCCAGCTCACCAGACCTAGCGGGAGGGCAGCAAGAGACCCAGTACTTC.

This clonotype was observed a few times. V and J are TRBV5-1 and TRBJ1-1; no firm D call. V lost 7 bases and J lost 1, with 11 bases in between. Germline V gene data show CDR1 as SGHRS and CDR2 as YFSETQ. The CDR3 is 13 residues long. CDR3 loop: CASGGSTNTEAFF. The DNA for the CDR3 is TGCGCCAGCGGTGGCAGCACGAACACTGAAGCTTTCTTT. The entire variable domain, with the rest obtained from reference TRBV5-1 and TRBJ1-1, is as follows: KAGVTQTPRYLIKTRGQQVTLSCSPISGHRSVSWYQQTPGQGLQFLFEYFSETQRNKGNFPGRFSGRQFSNSRSEMNVSTLELGDSALYLCASGGSTNTEAFFGQGTRLTVV.